A selection of T cell receptor beta chains follows, all from one sample in a study of blood T cell repertoires in COVID-19. Assay: immunoSEQ multiplex PCR; the TCRdb copy retains only in-frame clones and omits some. The sample carries about 260,000 clones, 87% recorded once. Sequences were obtained from peripheral blood. These receptors were collected from a woman between 40 and 55 years old who had recovered from COVID-19. Both conserved end residues are part of each CDR3. Each record gives: J gene, V gene, clone size, D gene, CDR3 protein, CDR3 DNA. The D gene is left open where the match is weak. Clone size is given for some rows only: seen once, a few or many times, or a class if the clone is expanded.

j_call: TRBJ1-2; v_call: TRBV6-5; clone_size: once; d_call: TRBD1; cdr3_aa: CASSITDRAYGYTF; cdr3_nt: TGTGCCAGCAGTATCACGGACAGGGCCTATGGCTACACCTTC
j_call: TRBJ2-6; v_call: TRBV18; clone_size: once; d_call: TRBD1; cdr3_aa: CASSPLWDSSGANVLTF; cdr3_nt: TGTGCCAGCTCCCCACTATGGGACAGCTCTGGGGCCAACGTCCTGACTTTC
j_call: TRBJ1-2; v_call: TRBV16; clone_size: NA; d_call: NA; cdr3_aa: CASSPGQKKNYGYTF; cdr3_nt: TGTGCCAGCAGCCCCGGACAGAAAAAAAACTATGGCTACACCTTC
j_call: TRBJ1-2; v_call: TRBV6-5; clone_size: NA; d_call: TRBD1; cdr3_aa: CASSYLGQGRNGYTF; cdr3_nt: TGTGCCAGCAGTTACCTGGGACAGGGACGCAATGGCTACACCTTC
j_call: TRBJ2-7; v_call: TRBV18; clone_size: once; d_call: NA; cdr3_aa: CASSPRTNSYEQYF; cdr3_nt: TGTGCCAGCTCACCCCGGACAAACTCCTACGAGCAGTACTTC
j_call: TRBJ2-5; v_call: TRBV3-1/TRBV3-2; clone_size: NA; d_call: TRBD1; cdr3_aa: CASSQDIRDRGQETQYF; cdr3_nt: TGTGCCAGCAGCCAAGATATACGGGACAGGGGGCAAGAGACCCAGTACTTC
j_call: TRBJ2-7; v_call: TRBV3-1/TRBV3-2; clone_size: NA; d_call: TRBD1; cdr3_aa: CASSPTGFREQYF; cdr3_nt: TGTGCCAGCAGCCCGACAGGGTTCAGAGAGCAGTACTTC
j_call: TRBJ2-2; v_call: TRBV21-1; clone_size: NA; d_call: NA; cdr3_aa: CASRVGPGRILTRTGGTGELFF; cdr3_nt: TGTGCCAGCAGGGTGGGACCTGGACGGATTTTAACTCGAACGGGAGGAACCGGGGAGCTGTTTTTT
j_call: TRBJ1-1; v_call: TRBV20-1; clone_size: NA; d_call: NA; cdr3_aa: CSAERNTEAFF; cdr3_nt: TGCAGTGCCGAGAGGAACACTGAAGCTTTCTTT
j_call: TRBJ2-7; v_call: TRBV13; clone_size: NA; d_call: TRBD1; cdr3_aa: CASSRPGQGVGEQYF; cdr3_nt: TGTGCCAGCAGCCGACCGGGACAGGGGGTGGGGGAGCAGTACTTC
j_call: TRBJ1-2; v_call: TRBV13; clone_size: few; d_call: NA; cdr3_aa: CASSTRQRGSLSYTF; cdr3_nt: TGTGCCAGCAGCACCCGACAGAGGGGGTCTCTCTCCTACACCTTC
j_call: TRBJ1-5; v_call: TRBV11-2; clone_size: NA; d_call: NA; cdr3_aa: CASSPSLGNQPQHF; cdr3_nt: TGTGCCAGCAGCCCAAGCCTAGGCAATCAGCCCCAGCATTTT
j_call: TRBJ1-6; v_call: TRBV29-1; clone_size: NA; d_call: NA; cdr3_aa: CSVEDVTGRFLHF; cdr3_nt: TGCAGCGTTGAAGACGTCACAGGAAGATTCCTCCACTTT
j_call: TRBJ1-6; v_call: TRBV11-2; clone_size: NA; d_call: NA; cdr3_aa: CASSLSGVPNSPLHF; cdr3_nt: TGTGCCAGCAGCTTATCGGGAGTGCCCAATTCACCCCTCCACTTT
j_call: TRBJ1-5; v_call: TRBV20-1; clone_size: NA; d_call: NA; cdr3_aa: CSASLQGYNQPQHF; cdr3_nt: TGCAGTGCTAGTCTTCAGGGTTACAATCAGCCCCAGCATTTT
j_call: TRBJ2-1; v_call: TRBV5-1; clone_size: NA; d_call: TRBD2; cdr3_aa: CASSLAGGPNNEQFF; cdr3_nt: TGCGCCAGCAGCTTAGCGGGGGGCCCAAACAATGAGCAGTTCTTC
j_call: TRBJ2-7; v_call: TRBV5-8; clone_size: NA; d_call: NA; cdr3_aa: CASSLVRGEDEQYF; cdr3_nt: TGTGCCAGCAGCCTTGTCAGGGGAGAGGACGAGCAGTACTTC
j_call: TRBJ1-2; v_call: TRBV3-1/TRBV3-2; clone_size: NA; d_call: NA; cdr3_aa: CASSQEALSIYPNYGYTF; cdr3_nt: TGTGCCAGCAGCCAAGAGGCACTAAGCATCTACCCTAACTATGGCTACACCTTC
j_call: TRBJ1-2; v_call: TRBV6-5; clone_size: many; d_call: NA; cdr3_aa: CASSYAQNYGYTF; cdr3_nt: TGTGCCAGCAGTTACGCCCAGAACTATGGCTACACCTTC
j_call: TRBJ1-4; v_call: TRBV19; clone_size: NA; d_call: TRBD1; cdr3_aa: CASSALDRGLEKLFF; cdr3_nt: TGTGCCAGTAGTGCCCTGGACAGGGGGCTTGAAAAACTGTTTTTT
j_call: TRBJ1-2; v_call: TRBV3-1/TRBV3-2; clone_size: NA; d_call: NA; cdr3_aa: CASSQDWGTPYGYTF; cdr3_nt: TGTGCCAGCAGCCAAGATTGGGGGACACCCTATGGCTACACCTTC
j_call: TRBJ2-2; v_call: TRBV19; clone_size: NA; d_call: TRBD1; cdr3_aa: CASSIRVRQGSTGELFF; cdr3_nt: TGTGCCAGTAGTATTCGGGTGAGACAGGGCTCCACCGGGGAGCTGTTTTTT
j_call: TRBJ1-5; v_call: TRBV4-3; clone_size: NA; d_call: TRBD1; cdr3_aa: CASSQDTQGGNQPQHF; cdr3_nt: TGCGCCAGCAGCCAAGATACGCAGGGGGGCAATCAGCCCCAGCATTTT
j_call: TRBJ2-3; v_call: TRBV7-2; clone_size: NA; d_call: TRBD2; cdr3_aa: CASSLGLAGGRDTQYF; cdr3_nt: TGTGCCAGCAGTTTGGGACTAGCGGGGGGGCGAGATACGCAGTATTTT
j_call: TRBJ2-3; v_call: TRBV7-3; clone_size: NA; d_call: TRBD1; cdr3_aa: CASSSTGRPDTQYF; cdr3_nt: TGTGCCAGCAGCTCGACAGGGCGACCAGATACGCAGTATTTT
j_call: TRBJ2-7; v_call: TRBV2; clone_size: NA; d_call: TRBD1; cdr3_aa: CASSRDRYEQYF; cdr3_nt: TGTGCCAGCAGTAGGGACAGGTACGAGCAGTACTTC
j_call: TRBJ1-1; v_call: TRBV19; clone_size: NA; d_call: NA; cdr3_aa: CASLRDEAEAFF; cdr3_nt: TGTGCCAGTCTGCGGGACGAGGCTGAAGCTTTCTTT
j_call: TRBJ1-2; v_call: TRBV15; clone_size: NA; d_call: NA; cdr3_aa: CATSPGVRDYGYTF; cdr3_nt: TGTGCCACCAGCCCTGGGGTCAGGGACTATGGCTACACCTTC
j_call: TRBJ2-3; v_call: TRBV7-2; clone_size: NA; d_call: NA; cdr3_aa: CANSPFGGAWADTQYF; cdr3_nt: TGTGCCAACAGCCCTTTTGGGGGCGCATGGGCAGATACGCAGTATTTT
j_call: TRBJ2-2; v_call: TRBV3-1/TRBV3-2; clone_size: NA; d_call: TRBD2; cdr3_aa: CASSQGGSGGPLNTGELFF; cdr3_nt: TGTGCCAGCAGCCAAGGGGGTAGCGGGGGGCCACTTAACACCGGGGAGCTGTTTTTT
j_call: TRBJ2-2; v_call: TRBV5-1; clone_size: once; d_call: TRBD1; cdr3_aa: CASSFTGTGHTGELFF; cdr3_nt: TGCGCCAGCAGCTTTACCGGGACAGGGCACACCGGGGAGCTGTTTTTT